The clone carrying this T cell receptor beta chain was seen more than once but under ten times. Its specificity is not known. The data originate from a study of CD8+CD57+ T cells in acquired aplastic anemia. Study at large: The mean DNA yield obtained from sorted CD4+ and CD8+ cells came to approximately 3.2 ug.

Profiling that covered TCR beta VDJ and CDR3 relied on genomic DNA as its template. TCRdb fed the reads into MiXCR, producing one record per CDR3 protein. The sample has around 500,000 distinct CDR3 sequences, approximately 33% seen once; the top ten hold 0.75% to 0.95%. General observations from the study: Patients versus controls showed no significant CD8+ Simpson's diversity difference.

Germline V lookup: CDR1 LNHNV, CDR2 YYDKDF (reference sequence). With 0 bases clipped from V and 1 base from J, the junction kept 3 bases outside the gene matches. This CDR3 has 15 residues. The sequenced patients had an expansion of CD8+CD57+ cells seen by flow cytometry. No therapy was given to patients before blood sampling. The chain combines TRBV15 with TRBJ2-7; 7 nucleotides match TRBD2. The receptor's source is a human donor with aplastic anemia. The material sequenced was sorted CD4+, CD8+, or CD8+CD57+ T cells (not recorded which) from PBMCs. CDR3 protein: CATSREAGLSYEQYF. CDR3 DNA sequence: TGTGCCACCAGCAGAGAAGCGGGGCTATCCTACGAGCAGTACTTC.